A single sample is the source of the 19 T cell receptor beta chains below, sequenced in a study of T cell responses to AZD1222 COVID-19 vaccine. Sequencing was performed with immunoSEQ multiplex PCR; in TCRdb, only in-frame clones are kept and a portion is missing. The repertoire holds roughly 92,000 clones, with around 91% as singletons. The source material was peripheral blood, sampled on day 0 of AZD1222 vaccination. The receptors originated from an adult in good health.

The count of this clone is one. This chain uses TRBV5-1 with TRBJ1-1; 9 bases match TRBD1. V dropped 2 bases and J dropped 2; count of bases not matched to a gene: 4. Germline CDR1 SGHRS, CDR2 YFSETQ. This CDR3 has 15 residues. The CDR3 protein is CASSFKGQGNTEAFF. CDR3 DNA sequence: TGCGCCAGCAGCTTTAAGGGACAGGGAAACACTGAAGCTTTCTTT.

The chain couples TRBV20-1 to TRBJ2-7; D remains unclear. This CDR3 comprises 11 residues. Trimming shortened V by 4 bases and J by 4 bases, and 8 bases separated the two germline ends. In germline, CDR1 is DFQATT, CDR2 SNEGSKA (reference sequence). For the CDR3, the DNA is TGCAGTGCTAAATCCCCTTACGAGCAGTACTTC. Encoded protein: CSAKSPYEQYF.

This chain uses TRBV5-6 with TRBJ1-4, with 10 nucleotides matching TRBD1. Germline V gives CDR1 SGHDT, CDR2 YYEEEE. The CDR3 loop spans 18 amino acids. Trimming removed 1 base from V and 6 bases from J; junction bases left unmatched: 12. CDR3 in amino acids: CASSLSPGQGPIYEKLFF. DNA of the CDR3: TGTGCCAGCAGCTTGTCCCCGGGACAGGGGCCGATTTATGAAAAACTGTTTTTT.

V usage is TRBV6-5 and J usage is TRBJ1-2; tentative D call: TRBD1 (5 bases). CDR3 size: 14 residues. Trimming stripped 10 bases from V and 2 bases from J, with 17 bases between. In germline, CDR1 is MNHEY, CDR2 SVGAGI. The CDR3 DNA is TGTGCCACTCGAGGGGCGGGCTCAAACTATGGCTACACCTTC. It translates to CATRGAGSNYGYTF.

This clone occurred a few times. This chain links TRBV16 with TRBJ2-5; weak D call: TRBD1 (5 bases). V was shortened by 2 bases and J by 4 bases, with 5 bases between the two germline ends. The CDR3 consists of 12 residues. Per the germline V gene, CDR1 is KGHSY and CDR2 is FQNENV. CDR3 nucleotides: TGTGCCAGCAGCCAAGACAGAGAGACCCAGTACTTC. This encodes CASSQDRETQYF.

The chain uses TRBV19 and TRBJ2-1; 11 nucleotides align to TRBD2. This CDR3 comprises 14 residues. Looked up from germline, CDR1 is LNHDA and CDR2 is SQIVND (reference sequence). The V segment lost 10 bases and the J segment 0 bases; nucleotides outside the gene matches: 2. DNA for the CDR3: TGTGCCACTAGCGGGGGGACCTCCTACAATGAGCAGTTCTTC. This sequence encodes CATSGGTSYNEQFF.

In DNA form, the CDR3 reads TGTGCCAGCAGCTTGAGGTACGAGCAGTACTTC. The encoded protein is CASSLRYEQYF. This chain joins TRBV5-5 and TRBJ2-7; D is uncertain. Germline V gives CDR1 SGHKS, CDR2 YYEKEE (reference sequence). The ends were cut back, 1 base at V and 4 bases at J, with 3 bases in the middle. The CDR3 extends over 11 amino acids.

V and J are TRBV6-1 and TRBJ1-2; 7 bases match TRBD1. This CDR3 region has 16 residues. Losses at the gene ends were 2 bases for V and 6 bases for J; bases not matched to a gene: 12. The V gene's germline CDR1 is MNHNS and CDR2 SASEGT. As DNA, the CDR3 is TGTGCCAGCAGTGAAAGGCCGGGACAGATCGGGGATGGCTACACCTTC. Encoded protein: CASSERPGQIGDGYTF.

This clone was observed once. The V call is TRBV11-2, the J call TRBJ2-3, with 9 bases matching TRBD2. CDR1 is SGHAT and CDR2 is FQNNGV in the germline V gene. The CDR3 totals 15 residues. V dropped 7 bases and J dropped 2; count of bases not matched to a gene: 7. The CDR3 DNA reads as TGTGCCAGCACCGCGCGGGGGGGGTACACAGATACGCAGTATTTT. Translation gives CASTARGGYTDTQYF.

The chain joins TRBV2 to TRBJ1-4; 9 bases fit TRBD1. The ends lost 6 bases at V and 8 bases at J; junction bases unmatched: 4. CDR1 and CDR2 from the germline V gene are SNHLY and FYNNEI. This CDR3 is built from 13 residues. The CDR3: CASSRDREEKLFF. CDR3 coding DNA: TGTGCCAGCAGCCGGGACAGGGAGGAAAAACTGTTTTTT.

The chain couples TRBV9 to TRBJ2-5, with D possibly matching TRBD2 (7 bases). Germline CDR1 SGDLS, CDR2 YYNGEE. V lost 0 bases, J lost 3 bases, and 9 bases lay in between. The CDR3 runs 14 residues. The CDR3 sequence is CASSVAGGEETQYF. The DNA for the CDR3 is TGTGCCAGCAGCGTAGCGGGGGGCGAAGAGACCCAGTACTTC.

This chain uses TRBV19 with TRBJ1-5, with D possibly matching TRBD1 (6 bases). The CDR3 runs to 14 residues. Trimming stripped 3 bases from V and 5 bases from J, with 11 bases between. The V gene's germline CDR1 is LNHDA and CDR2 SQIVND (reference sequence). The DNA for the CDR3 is TGTGCCAGTAGTATCGGGGGCTGGGATCAGCCCCAGCATTTT. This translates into CASSIGGWDQPQHF.

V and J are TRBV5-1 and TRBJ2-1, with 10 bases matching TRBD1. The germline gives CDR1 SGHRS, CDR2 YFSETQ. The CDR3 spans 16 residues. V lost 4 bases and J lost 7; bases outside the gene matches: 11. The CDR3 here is CASSRDRGSGNNEQFF. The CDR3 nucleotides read TGCGCCAGCAGCCGGGACAGGGGCAGTGGTAATAATGAGCAGTTCTTC.

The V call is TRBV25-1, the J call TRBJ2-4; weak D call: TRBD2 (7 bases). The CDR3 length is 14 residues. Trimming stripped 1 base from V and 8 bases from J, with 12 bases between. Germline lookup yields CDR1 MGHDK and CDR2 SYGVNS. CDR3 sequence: CASSESGGPYIQYF. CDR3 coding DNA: TGTGCCAGCAGTGAATCCGGGGGGCCGTACATTCAGTACTTC.

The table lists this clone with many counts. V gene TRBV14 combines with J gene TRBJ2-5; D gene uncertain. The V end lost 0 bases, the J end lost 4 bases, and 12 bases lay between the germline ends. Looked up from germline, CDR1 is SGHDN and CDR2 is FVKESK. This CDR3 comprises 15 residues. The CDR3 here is CASSQELYRVETQYF. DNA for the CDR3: TGTGCCAGCAGCCAAGAACTCTACAGAGTAGAGACCCAGTACTTC.

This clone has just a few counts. DNA of the CDR3: TGTGCCAGCAGTTACGTTGGGCAGGGCGGTGGCTACACCTTC. Its translation: CASSYVGQGGGYTF. V is TRBV6-5 and J is TRBJ1-2; the D gene is possibly TRBD1 (5 bases). The CDR3 extends over 14 amino acids. Trimming shortened V by 2 bases and J by 7 bases, and 14 bases separated the two germline ends. The germline CDR1 and CDR2 sequences are MNHEY and SVGAGI.

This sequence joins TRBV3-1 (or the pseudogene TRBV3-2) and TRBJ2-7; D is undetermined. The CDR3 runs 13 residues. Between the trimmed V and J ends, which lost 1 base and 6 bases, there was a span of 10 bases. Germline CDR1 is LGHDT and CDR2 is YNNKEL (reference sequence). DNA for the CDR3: TGTGCCAGCAGCCAAGTAGCAGCCAGCGAGCAGTACTTC. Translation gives CASSQVAASEQYF.

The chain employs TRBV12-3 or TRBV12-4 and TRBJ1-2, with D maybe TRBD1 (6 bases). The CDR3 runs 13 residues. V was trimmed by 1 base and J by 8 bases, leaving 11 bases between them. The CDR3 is CASSLGGAGGYTF. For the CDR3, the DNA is TGTGCCAGCAGTTTAGGGGGGGCAGGAGGCTACACCTTC.

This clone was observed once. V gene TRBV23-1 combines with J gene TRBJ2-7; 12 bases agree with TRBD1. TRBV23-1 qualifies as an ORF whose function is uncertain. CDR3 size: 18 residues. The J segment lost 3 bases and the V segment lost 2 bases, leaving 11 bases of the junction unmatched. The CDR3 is CASSQGTKGQGAFYEQYF. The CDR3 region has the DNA TGCGCCAGCAGTCAAGGTACGAAGGGACAGGGGGCTTTCTACGAGCAGTACTTC.